These 5 T cell receptor beta chains were all obtained from the same sample, sequenced in a study of blood T cell repertoires in COVID-19. TCRdb's copy holds only in-frame clones and misses some; the assay was immunoSEQ multiplex PCR. The table shows about 13,000 clones, with around four fifths occurring only once. The sequenced material came from peripheral blood. These TCRs come from a human donor in a cohort sampled during active COVID-19.

The chain joins TRBV25-1 to TRBJ2-7; TRBD1 is a possible D gene (6 bases). Looked up from germline, CDR1 is MGHDK and CDR2 is SYGVNS. V lost 0 bases and J lost 4, with 16 bases in between. This CDR3 comprises 16 residues. CDR3 amino acids: CASSEYRAGATYEQYF. Written as DNA, the CDR3 is TGTGCCAGCAGTGAATATAGGGCAGGGGCGACTTACGAGCAGTACTTC.

The chain employs TRBV7-2 and TRBJ1-3; a weak D match, TRBD1 (6 bases). V lost 5 bases and J 0 bases, leaving 11 bases between the germline ends. CDR3 size: 15 residues. Germline V gene data show CDR1 as SGHTA and CDR2 as FQGNSA. The CDR3 sequence is CASSDRSSSGNTIYF. The CDR3 DNA follows: TGTGCCAGCAGCGACAGGTCTAGCTCTGGAAACACCATATATTTT.

CDR3 DNA sequence: TGTGCCAGTAAGGAGGACAGGGGGATTGCAACTAATGAAAAACTGTTTTTT. It encodes CASKEDRGIATNEKLFF. The chain employs TRBV19 and TRBJ1-4, with 10 bases fitting TRBD1. With 7 bases clipped from V and 0 bases from J, the junction kept 8 bases outside the gene matches. The CDR3 is made up of 17 amino acids. Germline CDR1 reads LNHDA; CDR2 reads SQIVND (reference sequence).

The genes are TRBV27 and TRBJ1-2; D might be TRBD1 (5 bases). The CDR3 runs 13 residues. CDR1 is MNHEY and CDR2 is SMNVEV in the germline V gene (reference sequence). V was clipped by 2 bases and J by 8 bases, with 12 bases between them. Written as DNA, the CDR3 is TGTGCCAGCAGTTTACTGCAGGGCGACGGCTACACCTTC. Translation gives CASSLLQGDGYTF.

The rearrangement uses TRBV9 and TRBJ2-1; a possible D gene is TRBD1 (5 bases). Germline V gene lookup returns CDR1 SGDLS and CDR2 YYNGEE. The CDR3 sequence is 13 residues long. V gave up 7 bases and J gave up 8 bases, with 16 bases separating them. CDR3 in DNA: TGTGCCAGCGGCCCGGCCAGGGCGGATGAGCAGTTCTTC. The encoded protein is CASGPARADEQFF.